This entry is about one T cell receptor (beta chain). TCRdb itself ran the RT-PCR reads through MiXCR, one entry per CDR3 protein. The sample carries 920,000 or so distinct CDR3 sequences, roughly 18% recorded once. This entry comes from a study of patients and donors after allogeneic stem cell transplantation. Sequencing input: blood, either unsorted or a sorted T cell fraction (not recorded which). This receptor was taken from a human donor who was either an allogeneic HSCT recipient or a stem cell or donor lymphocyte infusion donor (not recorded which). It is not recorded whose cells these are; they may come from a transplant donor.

CDR3 sequence reads: CASSPEDGVGGASYQPQHF. DNA for the CDR3: TGTGCCAGCAGCCCGGAGGATGGTGTTGGGGGGGCCTCTTATCAGCCCCAGCATTTT. The chain combines TRBV4-2 with TRBJ1-5; possible D gene TRBD1, 6 bases. Germline V gene lookup returns CDR1 LGHNA and CDR2 YNFKEQ. CDR3 size: 19 residues. V was shortened by 4 bases and J by 5 bases, with 27 bases between the two germline ends.